These 25 T cell receptor beta chains were sequenced from one sample in a study of glioma-infiltrating T cells after dendritic cell vaccination. Time point meaning: after dendritic cell vaccination, including at tumor progression/relapse. Sequenced by immunoSEQ multiplex PCR; TCRdb stores in-frame clones only, minus some. The sample yields tens of thousands of clones, around 84% seen once. The material was blood, obtained after dendritic cell vaccination. These receptors all stem from a human donor with glioblastoma.

The gene calls are TRBV7-2 and TRBJ1-4; 8 positions agree with TRBD1. V shed 5 bases, J shed 6 bases, and the junction held 5 bases outside the gene matches. Per the germline V gene, CDR1 is SGHTA and CDR2 is FQGNSA. The CDR3 spans 14 residues. The CDR3 protein is CASSITGGYEKLFF. CDR3 sequence (DNA): TGTGCCAGCAGCATTACAGGGGGTTATGAAAAACTGTTTTTT.

J is TRBJ2-2 and V is TRBV7-3, with 9 bases lining up with TRBD1. Losses at the gene ends were 6 bases for V and 4 bases for J; bases not matched to a gene: 9. Germline lookup yields CDR1 SGHTA and CDR2 FQGTGA. The CDR3 is made up of 16 amino acids. The CDR3 sequence: CASRVQGAGGTGELFF. DNA of the CDR3: TGTGCCAGCAGGGTACAGGGGGCAGGAGGCACCGGGGAGCTGTTTTTT. The full variable domain, with the rest looked up from reference TRBV7-3 and TRBJ2-2, is GAGVSQTPSNKVTEKGKYVELRCDPISGHTALYWYRQSLGQGPEFLIYFQGTGAADDSGLPNDRFFAVRPEGSVSTLKIQRTERGDSAVYLCASRVQGAGGTGELFFGEGSRLTVL.

The chain joins TRBV4-3 to TRBJ2-7, with no clear D. This CDR3 has 16 residues. Trimming left V 0 bases short and J 4 bases short, with 16 bases between. Germline V gene sequence: CDR1 LGHNA, CDR2 YSLEER. The CDR3 DNA is TGCGCCAGCAGCCAAGAACAGAGTGTCGGAAATTACGAGCAGTACTTC. This translates into CASSQEQSVGNYEQYF.

This clone has a single count. The rearrangement uses TRBV2 and TRBJ1-4; tentatively, D is TRBD1 (5 bases). Germline CDR1 and CDR2: SNHLY and FYNNEI. The length of the CDR3 is 16 residues. Trimming stripped 7 bases from V and 1 base from J, with 16 bases between. This CDR3 reads CASTHYGTLTNEKLFF. The DNA for the CDR3 is TGTGCCAGCACTCACTACGGGACTCTAACTAATGAAAAACTGTTTTTT.

The chain couples TRBV19 to TRBJ2-1; possible D gene TRBD2, 6 bases. The germline V and J ends were trimmed by 7 bases and 4 bases, with 14 bases remaining between them. The CDR3 is 14 residues long. Germline CDR1 LNHDA, CDR2 SQIVND (reference sequence). The CDR3 DNA is TGTGCCAGTATCGGCGGGACGACTTACAATGAGCAGTTCTTC. Amino acids: CASIGGTTYNEQFF.

The chain carries TRBV7-2 and TRBJ2-2; D call uncertain. V lost 5 bases, J lost 4 bases, and 8 bases lay in between. Germline V gives CDR1 SGHTA, CDR2 FQGNSA. The CDR3 totals 13 residues. This CDR3 reads CASSPLSTGELFF. CDR3 nucleotide sequence: TGTGCCAGCAGCCCCCTTTCCACCGGGGAGCTGTTTTTT.

This chain connects TRBV5-1 to TRBJ1-2; the D is unclear. The germline V gene encodes CDR1 SGHRS and CDR2 YFSETQ. The CDR3 runs 14 residues. V was pared by 5 bases and J by 2 bases, with 13 bases between. The CDR3 DNA reads TGCGCCAGCAGTTATCAGGCCGAGAACTATGGCTACACCTTC. Encoded protein: CASSYQAENYGYTF.

The V and J genes are TRBV11-2 and TRBJ2-2, with a tentative D call TRBD1 (6 bases). The CDR3 sequence is 14 residues long. V was trimmed by 3 bases and J by 4 bases, leaving 9 bases between them. Germline V gives CDR1 SGHAT, CDR2 FQNNGV. This CDR3 reads CASSLAGVTGELFF. The DNA of the CDR3 is TGTGCCAGCAGCTTGGCAGGGGTCACCGGGGAGCTGTTTTTT.

V is TRBV5-6 and J is TRBJ1-3; perhaps TRBD1 as D (5 bases). Trimming removed 2 bases from V and 0 bases from J, with 15 bases in between. The CDR3 is made up of 17 amino acids. Germline-derived CDR1 and CDR2 are SGHDT and YYEEEE. In DNA form, the CDR3 reads TGTGCCAGCAGCTTACCCGGGGGAGTTAACTCTGGAAACACCATATATTTT. Translating it yields CASSLPGGVNSGNTIYF. Using reference TRBV5-6 and TRBJ1-3 for the parts outside the CDR3, the full variable domain is DAGVTQSPTHLIKTRGQQVTLRCSPKSGHDTVSWYQQALGQGPQFIFQYYEEEERQRGNFPDRFSGHQFPNYSSELNVNALLLGDSALYLCASSLPGGVNSGNTIYFGEGSWLTVV.

The chain links TRBV2 to TRBJ2-7; 13 positions match TRBD2. There are 14 residues in the CDR3. J gave up 8 bases and V 4 bases, and 5 bases lay outside the gene matches. Per germline, CDR1 SNHLY and CDR2 FYNNEI. The CDR3 bases are TGTGCCAGCAGTGGACTAGCGGGAGGTTCAAAGCAGTACTTC. Encoded protein: CASSGLAGGSKQYF.

This chain uses TRBV5-1 with TRBJ2-1, with D tentatively TRBD2 (6 bases). Germline lookup yields CDR1 SGHRS and CDR2 YFSETQ. Deletions cut 3 bases from V and 5 bases from J, with 18 bases between. The CDR3 extends over 16 amino acids. For the CDR3, the DNA is TGCGCCAGCAGCTCCCTGACCGGGGGTCTTAACAATGAGCAGTTCTTC. Translating gives CASSSLTGGLNNEQFF.

The genes are TRBV4-1 and TRBJ2-2; weak D call: TRBD1 (6 bases). Looked up from germline, CDR1 is MGHRA and CDR2 is YSYEKL. This CDR3 is built from 15 residues. Trimming removed 3 bases at V and 6 bases at J, with 14 bases between. In DNA, the CDR3 is TGCGCCAGCAGCCAGGAACAGGGACGGCCCGGGGAGCTGTTTTTT. This translates into CASSQEQGRPGELFF.

This sequence joins TRBV18 and TRBJ2-2, with no clear D. V lost 4 bases to trimming and J lost 0 bases, with 9 bases between them. Germline V gene lookup returns CDR1 KGHSH and CDR2 LQKENI. The CDR3 is 15 residues long. The CDR3 DNA follows: TGTGCCAGCTCACGCCTCCAGGCGAACACCGGGGAGCTGTTTTTT. This encodes CASSRLQANTGELFF.

This clone has a single count. This rearrangement joins TRBV11-3 to TRBJ2-7, with D maybe TRBD1 (6 bases). Per germline, CDR1 SGHNT and CDR2 YENEEA. CDR3 length: 14 residues. Trimming stripped 5 bases from V and 2 bases from J, with 13 bases between. Here the CDR3 reads CASSAGQSPYEQYF. In nucleotides, the CDR3 is TGTGCCAGCAGCGCCGGACAGAGCCCCTACGAGCAGTACTTC.

Written as DNA, the CDR3 is TGTGCCACCAGCAGAGAGTCGGGATACGAGCAGTACTTC. This sequence encodes CATSRESGYEQYF. The V call is TRBV15, the J call TRBJ2-7, with D possibly matching TRBD2 (5 bases). The germline V gene has CDR1 LNHNV and CDR2 YYDKDF (reference sequence). Trimming removed 0 bases at V and 4 bases at J, with 7 bases between. This CDR3 is 13 amino acids long.

The count of this clone is one. Here the CDR3 DNA reads TGTGCCAGCAGCCAAGTGTCCGGACAGGGTGATGGCTACACCTTC. Translating it yields CASSQVSGQGDGYTF. This rearrangement joins TRBV14 to TRBJ1-2; 8 nucleotides align to TRBD1. This CDR3 has 15 residues. Germline CDR1 reads SGHDN; CDR2 reads FVKESK. V lost 1 base, J lost 6 bases, and 7 bases stayed unmatched. The whole variable domain, filled in from reference TRBV14 and TRBJ1-2, reads EAGVTQFPSHSVIEKGQTVTLRCDPISGHDNLYWYRRVMGKEIKFLLHFVKESKQDESGMPNNRFLAERTGGTYSTLKVQPAELEDSGVYFCASSQVSGQGDGYTFGSGTRLTVV.

The chain recombines TRBV19 with TRBJ1-4; D remains ambiguous. The CDR3 sequence is 12 residues long. V dropped 1 base and J dropped 11 bases, with 8 bases sitting between them. Germline CDR1 LNHDA, CDR2 SQIVND (reference sequence). CDR3 protein: CASSIGGKKLFF. In DNA, the CDR3 is TGTGCCAGTAGTATAGGAGGGAAGAAACTGTTTTTT.

The chain carries TRBV9 and TRBJ2-7; 7 bases map to TRBD1. J gave up 1 base and V 3 bases, and 7 bases lay outside the gene matches. This CDR3 contains 15 residues. Germline V gives CDR1 SGDLS, CDR2 YYNGEE. The CDR3 spells CASSALGQTSYEQYF. CDR3 sequence (DNA): TGTGCCAGCAGCGCCTTGGGACAGACTTCCTACGAGCAGTACTTC.

This sequence joins TRBV18 and TRBJ2-3, with TRBD2 identical over 8 bases. The CDR3 consists of 14 residues. From germline, CDR1 is KGHSH and CDR2 LQKENI. J gave up 6 bases and V 3 bases, and 5 bases lay outside the gene matches. The CDR3 protein is CASSPGLDFDTQYF. The CDR3 coding sequence is TGTGCCAGCTCACCGGGACTAGATTTCGATACGCAGTATTTT.

V is TRBV7-8 and J is TRBJ2-7; TRBD2 might be the D (6 bases). The CDR3 runs to 16 residues. Trimming left V 5 bases short and J 2 bases short, with 19 bases between. From germline, CDR1 is SGHVS and CDR2 FQNEAQ. CDR3 nucleotide sequence: TGTGCCAGCAGCCCCAGGATTAGCGGATCGACCTACGAGCAGTACTTC. Translated, it gives CASSPRISGSTYEQYF.

The V gene is TRBV11-2, the J gene TRBJ2-7; the D gene is possibly TRBD2 (5 bases). Trimming pared 1 base from V and 5 bases from J, leaving 6 bases between. In germline, CDR1 is SGHAT, CDR2 FQNNGV. This CDR3 has 12 amino acids. CDR3 coding DNA: TGTGCCAGCAGCTTAGCGGGAAACGAGCAGTACTTC. It specifies CASSLAGNEQYF.

This clone was seen only once. V gene TRBV2 combines with J gene TRBJ2-7; 11 bases align to TRBD2. Unmatched junction bases numbered 2, after V lost 4 bases and J lost 0 bases. The CDR3 spans 15 residues. Germline lookup yields CDR1 SNHLY and CDR2 FYNNEI. The CDR3 nucleotides are TGTGCCAGCAGTGTAGCGGGGGGGATCTCCTACGAGCAGTACTTC. It encodes CASSVAGGISYEQYF.

The J gene is TRBJ2-7, the V gene TRBV27; D gene ambiguous. Germline values: CDR1 MNHEY, CDR2 SMNVEV (reference sequence). V lost 5 bases to trimming and J lost 0 bases, with 5 bases between them. This CDR3 region has 12 residues. The chain's CDR3 is CASSPNSYEQYF. The DNA for the CDR3 is TGTGCCAGCAGTCCTAACTCCTACGAGCAGTACTTC.

CDR3 nucleotides: TGTGCCAGCAGCCCCGGACAGGGGGCGACCTACGAGCAGTACTTC. This sequence encodes CASSPGQGATYEQYF. This chain uses TRBV5-4 with TRBJ2-7; 11 bases line up with TRBD1. Per germline, CDR1 SGHNT and CDR2 YYREEE (reference sequence). The CDR3 is made up of 15 amino acids. With 4 bases clipped from V and 2 bases from J, the junction kept 5 bases outside the gene matches.

The J gene is TRBJ1-1, the V gene TRBV28; maybe TRBD1 (6 bases). Germline CDR1 reads MDHEN; CDR2 reads SYDVKM. The CDR3 contains 15 residues. Deletions cut 2 bases from V and 13 bases from J, with 23 bases between. CDR3 DNA sequence: TGTGCCAGCAGTTTAACCGCTAGGGCAGGGGTGGGGGTTTTCTTT. Protein product: CASSLTARAGVGVFF.